Below are 5 T cell receptor beta chains sequenced from a single sample in a study of blood T cell repertoires in COVID-19. The protocol was immunoSEQ multiplex PCR, while the TCRdb copy is restricted to in-frame clones and leaves out a portion. The sample contains fewer than 100,000 clones, 87% of which appear only once. Sequenced input: peripheral blood. The receptors come from a human donor in a cohort sampled during active COVID-19.

This sequence joins TRBV6-6 and TRBJ2-4; D unclear. The CDR3 is 15 residues long. From germline, CDR1 is MNHNY and CDR2 SVGAGI (reference sequence). V was trimmed by 6 bases and J by 2 bases, leaving 14 bases between them. The CDR3 nucleotides read TGTGCCAGCAGCTCCCCCGGTGGGCCCAAAAACATTCAGTACTTC. It encodes CASSSPGGPKNIQYF.

V usage is TRBV7-9 and J usage is TRBJ2-3, with 13 bases fitting TRBD2. CDR3 length equals 19 residues. Germline assignment: CDR1 SEHNR and CDR2 FQNEAQ (reference sequence). The V segment lost 5 bases and the J segment 0 bases; nucleotides outside the gene matches: 11. CDR3 coding DNA: TGTGCCAGCAGCCTAGAAAGGACTAGCGGGAGTTTCAGCACAGATACGCAGTATTTT. Translating gives CASSLERTSGSFSTDTQYF.

The chain joins TRBV30 to TRBJ2-7; 11 nucleotides match TRBD2. From germline, CDR1 is GTSNPN and CDR2 SVGIG (reference sequence). This CDR3 spans 15 amino acids. Germline trimming cut 4 bases from V and 0 bases from J; bases unmatched to any gene: 5. CDR3 coding DNA: TGTGCCTGGACTAGCGGGAGGACTGCCTCCTACGAGCAGTACTTC. Its translation: CAWTSGRTASYEQYF.

About this clone itself: The junction and the germline gene differ at one end; a read error may be behind it. This chain connects TRBV4-3 to TRBJ2-2; TRBD2 matches 10 bases. In germline, CDR1 is LGHNA, CDR2 YSLEER. This CDR3 has 18 amino acids. The CDR3 DNA sequence: TGCGCCAGCAGCCTGATTAAAGGACTAGCGGAACCCCACCGGGGAGCTGTTTTT. It specifies CASSLIKGLAEPHRGAVF.

The CDR3 DNA reads TGTGCCAGCAGCTTGGCCGGGCTCCAAGGGAGGAATGAGCAGTTCTTC. Translation: CASSLAGLQGRNEQFF. This chain joins TRBV5-4 and TRBJ2-1; tentatively, D is TRBD2 (6 bases). Trimming stripped 0 bases from V and 7 bases from J, with 17 bases between. The CDR3 has 16 residues. Germline CDR1 SGHNT, CDR2 YYREEE (reference sequence).